Following are 5 T cell receptor beta chains from one sample sequenced in a study of cytomegalovirus exposure and HLA in healthy donors. 13 Jbeta primers and 60 Vbeta primers were used for the PCR. Assay: immunoSEQ multiplex PCR; the TCRdb copy retains only in-frame clones and omits some. The sample includes some 110,000 clones, approximately 77% of them seen just once. Sequenced sample: PBMCs. The receptors here all came from a man in his fifties in good health and CMV-seropositive.

J is TRBJ1-2 and V is TRBV5-1; the D is unclear. The V and J ends lost 3 bases and 10 bases respectively, with 13 bases between them. Per the germline V gene, CDR1 is SGHRS and CDR2 is YFSETQ. The CDR3 runs to 12 residues. In DNA form, the CDR3 reads TGCGCCAGCAGCTCCCCCTCCGAGCACTACACCTTC. Translating gives CASSSPSEHYTF.

The chain recombines TRBV28 with TRBJ2-3, with a possible D match to TRBD1 (5 bases). V was shortened by 3 bases and J by 6 bases, with 16 bases between the two germline ends. CDR1 is MDHEN and CDR2 is SYDVKM in the germline V gene. The CDR3 length is 15 residues. In DNA form, the CDR3 reads TGTGCCAGCAGTTTCCTCGCAGGGTCATTGGATACGCAGTATTTT. It is translated as CASSFLAGSLDTQYF.

The V and J genes are TRBV5-1 and TRBJ2-5; D unresolved. CDR3 length: 13 residues. The V gene lost 0 bases and the J gene lost 4 bases, with 7 bases spanning the gap. CDR1 and CDR2 (germline): SGHRS, YFSETQ. CDR3 bases: TGCGCCAGCAGCTTGGGCGGCGGAGAGACCCAGTACTTC. This translates into CASSLGGGETQYF.

The chain recombines TRBV7-2 with TRBJ2-1, with 10 bases matching TRBD2. CDR1 is SGHTA and CDR2 is FQGNSA in the germline V gene. This CDR3 spans 15 amino acids. After removal of 3 bases from V and 9 bases from J, the junction contained 8 bases not matched to a gene. The CDR3 protein is CASSFDLAGAVEQFF. DNA for the CDR3: TGTGCCAGCAGCTTCGATCTAGCGGGGGCAGTTGAGCAGTTCTTC.

The chain has TRBV9 and TRBJ2-2, with 7 bases identical to TRBD2. V dropped 3 bases and J dropped 5; count of bases not matched to a gene: 10. Per the germline V gene, CDR1 is SGDLS and CDR2 is YYNGEE. This CDR3 has 16 amino acids. DNA for the CDR3: TGTGCCAGCAGCGCGGGGGGAGGGTTTGGGACCGGGGAGCTGTTTTTT. Translation: CASSAGGGFGTGELFF.